These 30 T cell receptor beta chains were sequenced from one sample in a study of beta chain features in type 1 diabetes (dated by TCRdb to 2016 to 2018). These receptors are not linked to any known antigen. Library method: the immunoSEQ multiplex PCR assay. The entire isolated RNA was reverse transcribed using the High Capacity cDNA Reverse Transcription Kit, and thus expressed TCRB transcripts were sequenced. TCRdb holds this immuneACCESS table with in-frame rearrangements only. Some clones are missing; in checked studies, unresolved V genes explain under half, and the rest has no known cause. For this sample the table gives 200,000 to 300,000 clones, of which 11% were detected only once. 0.017% of the sample rests with the top ten. The study at large found these results: Type 1 diabetes patients showed a moderate but significant shortening of TCRB CDR3 length in all four CD4+ subsets.

Sequenced material: naive CD4+ T cells from blood. The cell subset or site label, as the study defines it: true naive CD4+ T cells. The origin of the receptors is a man aged 25 to 40 with type 1 diabetes.

This chain connects TRBV6-5 to TRBJ1-4; D might be TRBD1 (5 bases). Germline assignment: CDR1 MNHEY and CDR2 SVGAGI. Trimming left V 7 bases short and J 10 bases short, with 19 bases between. The CDR3 consists of 14 residues. The CDR3 protein is CASKSGRGSIKLFF. In nucleotides, the CDR3 is TGTGCCAGCAAGTCAGGAAGGGGATCGATAAAACTGTTTTTT.

This chain joins TRBV28 and TRBJ1-6; TRBD1 might be the D (5 bases). Germline V gives CDR1 MDHEN, CDR2 SYDVKM. The CDR3 is 15 amino acids. V lost 6 bases to trimming and J lost 7 bases, with 16 bases between them. The CDR3 DNA reads as TGTGCCAGCAGACATCTAGGGGTGGGGAATTCACCCCTCCACTTT. Translating it yields CASRHLGVGNSPLHF.

This chain joins TRBV9 and TRBJ1-6; TRBD1 is a possible D gene (5 bases). CDR3 length: 15 residues. Germline V lookup: CDR1 SGDLS, CDR2 YYNGEE. Trimming took 4 bases from V and 5 from J, leaving 13 bases between them. CDR3 sequence: CASSPRGDHNSPLHF. For the CDR3, the DNA is TGTGCCAGCAGCCCTCGGGGGGACCATAATTCACCCCTCCACTTT.

This clone showed up just a few times. The V and J genes are TRBV9 and TRBJ2-1, with 7 positions matching TRBD2. Germline-derived CDR1 and CDR2 are SGDLS and YYNGEE. The CDR3 totals 14 residues. V dropped 0 bases and J dropped 7; count of bases not matched to a gene: 4. In DNA form, the CDR3 reads TGTGCCAGCAGCGTAGCTGGGCGGGGGAATGAGCAGTTCTTC. It specifies CASSVAGRGNEQFF.

This clone was observed a handful of times. This sequence joins TRBV27 and TRBJ1-5; weak D call: TRBD1 (5 bases). With 6 bases removed from V and 7 bases from J, the gap between germline ends came to 16 bases. Germline loops: CDR1 MNHEY, CDR2 SMNVEV (reference sequence). The CDR3 extends over 14 amino acids. In DNA form, the CDR3 reads TGTGCCAGCAGCCCCCAGGGTAATAGCCAGCCCCAGCATTTT. Amino acids: CASSPQGNSQPQHF.

This rearrangement joins TRBV19 to TRBJ2-1; TRBD1 matches at 8 bases. V shed 9 bases and J 2 bases; nucleotides not matched to a gene: 9. CDR3 length equals 15 residues. Germline V lookup: CDR1 LNHDA, CDR2 SQIVND (reference sequence). The CDR3 reads CARMLPGQAYNEQFF. The CDR3 bases are TGTGCCAGGATGTTACCGGGACAGGCCTACAATGAGCAGTTCTTC.

This clone occurred a few times. V and J are TRBV9 and TRBJ2-2, with 8 bases lining up with TRBD1. With V trimmed by 3 bases and J by 6 bases, 7 bases remained unmatched. Germline V lookup: CDR1 SGDLS, CDR2 YYNGEE. The CDR3 has 15 amino acids. The CDR3 sequence: CASSERQGWSGELFF. The DNA of the CDR3 is TGTGCCAGCAGCGAAAGACAGGGGTGGTCCGGGGAGCTGTTTTTT.

The chain recombines TRBV11-3 with TRBJ2-3; 7 nucleotides match TRBD2. V dropped 5 bases and J dropped 3; count of bases not matched to a gene: 5. Germline CDR1 SGHNT, CDR2 YENEEA. The CDR3 spans 14 residues. This CDR3 is CASSNRGVTDTQYF. The DNA for the CDR3 is TGTGCCAGCAGCAACCGGGGGGTGACAGATACGCAGTATTTT.

The gene calls are TRBV5-1 and TRBJ2-3, with D possibly TRBD1 on 5 matching bases. V lost 0 bases and J lost 2, with 7 bases in between. Germline CDR1 and CDR2: SGHRS and YFSETQ. This CDR3 region has 14 residues. The CDR3 spells CASSLAGNTDTQYF. CDR3 sequence (DNA): TGCGCCAGCAGCTTGGCAGGGAACACAGATACGCAGTATTTT.

This clone has more than one count but fewer than ten. The V call is TRBV9, the J call TRBJ2-1; D may be TRBD2 (6 bases). V was pared by 0 bases and J by 9 bases, with 13 bases between. CDR1 and CDR2 (germline): SGDLS, YYNGEE. This CDR3 region has 14 residues. CDR3 bases: TGTGCCAGCAGCGTAGGGGGACTCATCGGTGAGCAGTTCTTC. Protein product: CASSVGGLIGEQFF.

This clone showed up just a few times. This rearrangement joins TRBV5-1 to TRBJ1-6, with 9 bases lining up with TRBD1. This CDR3 region has 14 residues. Germline lookup yields CDR1 SGHRS and CDR2 YFSETQ. The trim removed 3 bases at V and 9 bases at J, leaving 4 bases unmatched. For the CDR3, the DNA is TGCGCCAGCAGCTGGGGGACAGGGATTTCACCCCTCCACTTT. This codes for CASSWGTGISPLHF.

This clone was seen only a few times. This CDR3 reads CASSLLAGGQDTQYF. In DNA form, the CDR3 reads TGTGCCAGCAGTCTACTAGCGGGGGGGCAAGATACGCAGTATTTT. This chain connects TRBV6-4 to TRBJ2-3; the match to TRBD2 covers 13 bases. The V and J ends lost 5 bases and 5 bases, in that order; junction bases with no gene match: 4. The CDR3 is made up of 15 amino acids. Germline V gives CDR1 MRHNA, CDR2 SNTAGT.

This clone was seen a few times. CDR3 sequence (DNA): TGTGCCAGCAGTTCGGGACAGGGGCTTTACGAGCAGTACTTC. Translating it yields CASSSGQGLYEQYF. This sequence joins TRBV28 and TRBJ2-7, with 10 bases matching TRBD1. J gave up 4 bases and V 4 bases, and 4 bases lay outside the gene matches. Per germline, CDR1 MDHEN and CDR2 SYDVKM. The CDR3 totals 14 residues.

This chain joins TRBV10-3 and TRBJ2-7; TRBD1 aligns across 7 bases. This CDR3 comprises 13 residues. V trimming: 3 bases; J trimming: 6 bases; junction bases outside the gene matches: 5. Germline CDR1 and CDR2: ENHRY and SYGVKD. CDR3 protein: CAISDTGEGEQYF. In DNA form, the CDR3 reads TGTGCCATCAGTGATACAGGGGAAGGCGAGCAGTACTTC.

The chain has TRBV7-2 and TRBJ2-7; 9 nucleotides align to TRBD2. V dropped 2 bases and J dropped 0; count of bases not matched to a gene: 8. The CDR3 contains 17 residues. Germline V gene data show CDR1 as SGHTA and CDR2 as FQGNSA. The CDR3 DNA is TGTGCCAGCAGCTTACCCTCTAGCGGGGCATTCTCCTACGAGCAGTACTTC. It translates to CASSLPSSGAFSYEQYF.

This clone came up a few times. Other DNA sequences from this sample encode an identical CDR3 as well. V is TRBV29-1 and J is TRBJ2-7, with 10 bases matching TRBD1. The length of the CDR3 is 13 residues. The ends lost 5 bases at V and 3 bases at J; junction bases unmatched: 4. Germline CDR1 is SQVTM and CDR2 is ANQGSEA. The CDR3 protein is CSVRQGASYEQYF. The DNA of the CDR3 is TGCAGCGTTCGACAGGGGGCCAGCTACGAGCAGTACTTC.

This clone turned up a few times. This sequence joins TRBV29-1 and TRBJ2-1, with 9 nucleotides matching TRBD1. Trimming took 3 bases from V and 5 from J; bases not matched to a gene: 5. The CDR3 consists of 14 residues. The germline V gene has CDR1 SQVTM and CDR2 ANQGSEA. The CDR3 DNA follows: TGCAGCGTTGATTGGGACAGGGTTAACAATGAGCAGTTCTTC. Translated: CSVDWDRVNNEQFF.

The chain combines TRBV5-4 with TRBJ1-4; D unresolved. Per germline, CDR1 SGHNT and CDR2 YYREEE (reference sequence). The V gene lost 4 bases and the J gene lost 4 bases, with 11 bases spanning the gap. The CDR3 spans 14 residues. CDR3 sequence reads: CASSAGIRNEKLFF. The CDR3, as DNA: TGTGCCAGCAGCGCGGGGATTCGTAATGAAAAACTGTTTTTT. The entire variable domain, with the rest obtained from reference TRBV5-4 and TRBJ1-4, is as follows: ETGVTQSPTHLIKTRGQQVTLRCSSQSGHNTVSWYQQALGQGPQFIFQYYREEENGRGNFPPRFSGLQFPNYSSELNVNALELDDSALYLCASSAGIRNEKLFFGSGTQLSVL.

The V gene is TRBV19, the J gene TRBJ1-1, with D tentatively TRBD1 (5 bases). This CDR3 region has 13 residues. Trimming cost V 1 base and J 3 bases, with 6 bases left between them. CDR1 and CDR2 from the germline V gene are LNHDA and SQIVND (reference sequence). CDR3 protein: CASSIAGDTEAFF. In DNA, the CDR3 is TGTGCCAGTAGTATAGCGGGGGACACTGAAGCTTTCTTT.

The chain recombines TRBV12-5 with TRBJ2-3, with TRBD2 identical over 8 bases. This CDR3 is built from 15 residues. CDR1 and CDR2 from the germline V gene are LGHNT and FRNRAP. With V trimmed by 5 bases and J by 2 bases, 6 bases remained unmatched. CDR3 protein: CASGHSGDATDTQYF. The CDR3 region has the DNA TGTGCTAGTGGTCATAGCGGGGACGCCACAGATACGCAGTATTTT.

The chain joins TRBV30 to TRBJ2-5, with TRBD1 matching over 7 bases. V gave up 0 bases and J gave up 8 bases; unmatched junction bases: 6. The CDR3 covers 13 residues. From germline, CDR1 is GTSNPN and CDR2 SVGIG (reference sequence). The CDR3 sequence: CAWSVKGAETQYF. The DNA of the CDR3 is TGTGCCTGGAGTGTAAAGGGGGCTGAAACCCAGTACTTC.

The chain joins TRBV4-2 to TRBJ2-2; a weak D match, TRBD1 (6 bases). Germline CDR1 LGHNA, CDR2 YNFKEQ. The CDR3 contains 16 residues. The V end was cut by 0 bases, the J end by 4 bases, with 12 bases between. The CDR3 DNA is TGTGCCAGCAGCCAAGAGGTGGGGGCAGTCACCGGGGAGCTGTTTTTT. This translates into CASSQEVGAVTGELFF.

This clone was seen a handful of times. The chain has TRBV15 and TRBJ1-2; no clear D gene. Per the germline V gene, CDR1 is LNHNV and CDR2 is YYDKDF (reference sequence). There are 14 residues in the CDR3. V lost 0 bases to trimming and J lost 2 bases, with 7 bases between them. The CDR3 is CATSREVRNYGYTF. DNA of the CDR3: TGTGCCACCAGCAGAGAGGTCAGGAACTATGGCTACACCTTC.

This clone was recorded a few times. J is TRBJ2-6 and V is TRBV6-6, with D possibly matching TRBD1 (6 bases). Trimming pared 5 bases from V and 1 base from J, leaving 12 bases between. The CDR3 spans 16 residues. Germline V gives CDR1 MNHNY, CDR2 SVGAGI (reference sequence). CDR3: CASSHREISGANVLTF. The CDR3 DNA sequence: TGTGCCAGCAGTCACAGGGAGATTTCTGGGGCCAACGTCCTGACTTTC.

This clone showed up just a few times. J is TRBJ2-2 and V is TRBV18, with 8 bases identical to TRBD1. Germline assignment: CDR1 KGHSH and CDR2 LQKENI. The V segment lost 4 bases and the J segment 1 base; nucleotides outside the gene matches: 11. This CDR3 contains 18 residues. The CDR3, as DNA: TGTGCCAGCTCACAGAGCTCGGCCGGGACAGGGAACACCGGGGAGCTGTTTTTT. It codes for CASSQSSAGTGNTGELFF. Drawing the rest from reference TRBV18 and TRBJ2-2, the complete variable domain is NAGVMQNPRHLVRRRGQEARLRCSPMKGHSHVYWYRQLPEEGLKFMVYLQKENIIDESGMPKERFSAEFPKEGPSILRIQQVVRGDSAAYFCASSQSSAGTGNTGELFFGEGSRLTVL.

Here the CDR3 DNA reads TGTGCCAGCAGCCAAGATCAGGTGGTTTGGGTAGAGCAGTTCTTC. Its translation is CASSQDQVVWVEQFF. This chain joins TRBV14 and TRBJ2-1; D gene uncertain. This CDR3 region has 15 residues. Germline assignment: CDR1 SGHDN and CDR2 FVKESK. V was trimmed by 0 bases and J by 10 bases, leaving 16 bases between them.

This clone showed up just a few times. The chain is built from TRBV4-1 and TRBJ1-2, with TRBD1 matching over 8 bases. This CDR3 region has 17 residues. The J segment lost 8 bases and the V segment lost 1 base, leaving 15 bases of the junction unmatched. CDR1 and CDR2 from the germline V gene are MGHRA and YSYEKL. CDR3 amino acids: CASSQAPVDRGVVGYTF. CDR3 coding DNA: TGCGCCAGCAGCCAAGCCCCCGTAGACAGGGGAGTTGTGGGCTACACCTTC.

J is TRBJ2-1 and V is TRBV4-3, with TRBD2 matching 9 bases. CDR3 length: 16 amino acids. The V gene's germline CDR1 is LGHNA and CDR2 YSLEER. Trimming removed 4 bases from V and 7 bases from J; junction bases left unmatched: 11. CDR3 in amino acids: CASSLFLAGQGNEQFF. The DNA of the CDR3 is TGCGCCAGCAGCCTATTTCTAGCGGGGCAGGGGAATGAGCAGTTCTTC.

The V and J genes are TRBV30 and TRBJ2-2; D gene uncertain. Trimming left V 7 bases short and J 0 bases short, with 9 bases between. CDR1 GTSNPN and CDR2 SVGIG come from the germline V gene (reference sequence). This CDR3 contains 13 residues. CDR3 residues: CALARPNTGELFF. The CDR3 DNA sequence: TGTGCCTTGGCTAGGCCGAACACCGGGGAGCTGTTTTTT.

This chain connects TRBV6-5 to TRBJ2-3; D not certain. Germline CDR1 reads MNHEY; CDR2 reads SVGAGI. V was trimmed by 6 bases and J by 1 base, leaving 8 bases between them. The length of the CDR3 is 13 residues. Written as DNA, the CDR3 is TGTGCCAGCAGCCTCGGTGGCACAGATACGCAGTATTTT. Translating gives CASSLGGTDTQYF.